This T cell receptor (beta chain) was obtained from a study of T cell repertoires in cytomegalovirus infection. TCRdb passed the reads through MiXCR, listing each CDR3 protein once. The data contain 740,000 or so distinct CDR3 sequences, 35% to 40% of them seen just once; the ten biggest clones take up roughly 2.9%. Per the germline V gene, CDR1 is SQVTM and CDR2 is ANQGSEA. The CDR3 covers 14 residues. V lost 0 bases, J lost 12 bases, and 9 bases stayed unmatched. This TCR was sampled from a human donor in good health (CMV status not recorded). Some clones in this sample may be carry-over from other donors' samples. Source material: PBMCs. The chain couples TRBV29-1 to TRBJ2-1; 9 bases are shared with TRBD2. For the CDR3, the DNA is TGCAGCGTTGAAGAGGGGGCTAGCGGGGCGCCGCAGTTCTTC. Protein sequence: CSVEEGASGAPQFF.